These 16 T cell receptor beta chains were all obtained from the same sample, sequenced in a study of T cell responses to AZD1222 COVID-19 vaccine. TCRdb's copy holds only in-frame clones and misses some; the assay was immunoSEQ multiplex PCR. The data contain approximately 74,000 clones, 70% to 90% of them singletons. The input for sequencing was peripheral blood, taken 28 days after the second AZD1222 dose. These receptors all stem from an adult who received the AZD1222 COVID-19 vaccine.

This rearrangement joins TRBV29-1 to TRBJ1-1, with D uncertain. The V end lost 0 bases, the J end lost 0 bases, and 8 bases lay between the germline ends. Germline V CDR1 and CDR2: SQVTM, ANQGSEA. CDR3 length equals 14 residues. This CDR3 is CSVEDLQMNTEAFF. The CDR3 DNA follows: TGCAGCGTTGAAGATCTCCAGATGAACACTGAAGCTTTCTTT.

The chain uses TRBV27 and TRBJ2-7, with D possibly TRBD1 on 6 matching bases. Germline V gene lookup returns CDR1 MNHEY and CDR2 SMNVEV (reference sequence). The CDR3 is 14 amino acids. V lost 4 bases and J lost 2, with 12 bases in between. The CDR3 DNA reads TGTGCCAGCAGTTCCTCAGGGGAACCCTACGAGCAGTACTTC. Protein: CASSSSGEPYEQYF.

The V gene is TRBV19, the J gene TRBJ1-5; maybe TRBD1 (5 bases). The CDR3 sequence is 16 residues long. In germline, CDR1 is LNHDA, CDR2 SQIVND (reference sequence). With 4 bases removed from V and 6 bases from J, the gap between germline ends came to 19 bases. In nucleotides, the CDR3 is TGTGCCAGTAGTACCCTAGTACAGGTCACCTTTCAGCCCCAGCATTTT. It translates to CASSTLVQVTFQPQHF.

The chain is built from TRBV18 and TRBJ2-3; 8 bases align to TRBD1. Per the germline V gene, CDR1 is KGHSH and CDR2 is LQKENI. J gave up 3 bases and V 4 bases, and 6 bases lay outside the gene matches. The CDR3 contains 15 residues. The CDR3 reads CASSLGQVGTDTQYF. The CDR3 DNA reads TGTGCCAGCTCACTGGGACAGGTTGGAACAGATACGCAGTATTTT. Full variable domain (outside the CDR3, taken from reference TRBV18 and TRBJ2-3): NAGVMQNPRHLVRRRGQEARLRCSPMKGHSHVYWYRQLPEEGLKFMVYLQKENIIDESGMPKERFSAEFPKEGPSILRIQQVVRGDSAAYFCASSLGQVGTDTQYFGPGTRLTVL.

V gene TRBV6-4 combines with J gene TRBJ1-5; no firm D call. The germline gives CDR1 MRHNA, CDR2 SNTAGT. V was shortened by 4 bases and J by 0 bases, with 7 bases between the two germline ends. This CDR3 is built from 14 residues. DNA of the CDR3: TGTGCCAGCAGTGTAAATAATAGCAATCAGCCCCAGCATTTT. It codes for CASSVNNSNQPQHF.

The chain is built from TRBV6-5 and TRBJ2-3; 7 positions agree with TRBD2. CDR1 and CDR2 from the germline V gene are MNHEY and SVGAGI. Germline trimming cut 9 bases from V and 2 bases from J; bases unmatched to any gene: 8. This CDR3 comprises 14 residues. This CDR3 reads CASTERGPTDTQYF. CDR3 coding DNA: TGTGCCAGTACGGAGCGGGGACCCACAGATACGCAGTATTTT.

The chain is built from TRBV6-5 and TRBJ1-1; 8 bases are a match to TRBD1. The CDR3 is 15 amino acids. V shed 6 bases, J shed 5 bases, and the junction held 11 bases outside the gene matches. The germline CDR1 and CDR2 sequences are MNHEY and SVGAGI. The DNA for the CDR3 is TGTGCCAGCAGCCCGCGAAGACAGGGGAATACTGAAGCTTTCTTT. This sequence encodes CASSPRRQGNTEAFF.

V gene TRBV5-1 combines with J gene TRBJ1-1; 8 nucleotides agree with TRBD1. Germline CDR1 and CDR2: SGHRS and YFSETQ. The CDR3 length is 14 residues. V shed 7 bases and J 0 bases; nucleotides not matched to a gene: 5. The CDR3 spells CASGRGQVNTEAFF. CDR3 bases: TGCGCCAGCGGCAGGGGACAGGTGAACACTGAAGCTTTCTTT.

This rearrangement joins TRBV3-1 (or the pseudogene TRBV3-2) to TRBJ2-7; D is perhaps TRBD1 or TRBD2 (5 bases each). The V gene lost 0 bases and the J gene lost 3 bases, with 21 bases spanning the gap. The V gene's germline CDR1 is LGHDT and CDR2 YNNKEL (reference sequence). The length of the CDR3 is 18 residues. DNA of the CDR3: TGTGCCAGCAGCCAAGATCGCGTGGAGAATTTGAGGGGCTACGAGCAGTACTTC. This gives the protein CASSQDRVENLRGYEQYF.

The chain combines TRBV6-5 with TRBJ2-7; 9 bases are a match to TRBD2. CDR1 MNHEY and CDR2 SVGAGI come from the germline V gene. The length of the CDR3 is 14 residues. V was clipped by 2 bases and J by 5 bases; unmatched bases: 4. CDR3 sequence (DNA): TGTGCCAGCAGTTACGAGCGGGAGGCCCACGAGCAGTACTTC. Amino acids: CASSYEREAHEQYF.

V is TRBV30 and J is TRBJ1-5; D perhaps matches TRBD1 (5 bases). With 3 bases removed from V and 2 bases from J, the gap between germline ends came to 11 bases. The CDR3 length is 14 residues. Germline V gene sequence: CDR1 GTSNPN, CDR2 SVGIG (reference sequence). CDR3: CAWSTGLGNQPQHF. In nucleotides, the CDR3 is TGTGCCTGGAGCACAGGATTGGGCAATCAGCCCCAGCATTTT.

The chain joins TRBV29-1 to TRBJ2-3; D perhaps matches TRBD1 (6 bases). Germline CDR1 SQVTM, CDR2 ANQGSEA. V shed 7 bases and J shed 2 bases, with 19 bases lying between them. The CDR3 extends over 15 amino acids. The CDR3 DNA is TGCAGCGGCTACCTTACAGGGTACCCCACAGATACGCAGTATTTT. Amino acids: CSGYLTGYPTDTQYF.

The chain uses TRBV12-3 or TRBV12-4 and TRBJ2-7; D not certain. The CDR3 contains 12 residues. The ends were cut back, 5 bases at V and 2 bases at J, with 7 bases in the middle. The CDR3, as DNA: TGTGCCAGCAGTCCCGGACCCTACGAGCAGTACTTC. It yields the protein CASSPGPYEQYF.

The V and J genes are TRBV30 and TRBJ2-7; no clear D gene. V lost 5 bases, J lost 5 bases, and 10 bases lay in between. The CDR3 spans 11 residues. Germline V gene sequence: CDR1 GTSNPN, CDR2 SVGIG (reference sequence). The CDR3 bases are TGTGCCTGGGGCCGAGGCGACGAGCAGTACTTC. It codes for CAWGRGDEQYF.

The J gene is TRBJ1-4, the V gene TRBV2; TRBD1 is a possible D gene (6 bases). CDR3 length equals 14 residues. V gave up 7 bases and J gave up 8 bases, with 17 bases separating them. The germline V gene encodes CDR1 SNHLY and CDR2 FYNNEI. The CDR3 reads CASTEGDVREKLFF. CDR3 nucleotides: TGTGCCAGCACCGAGGGGGATGTTCGAGAAAAACTGTTTTTT.

Here the CDR3 DNA reads TGTGCCAGCAGTGAATTAGGGCGAACCGGGGAGCTGTTTTTT. This encodes CASSELGRTGELFF. This chain connects TRBV25-1 to TRBJ2-2; no clear D gene. The germline CDR1 and CDR2 sequences are MGHDK and SYGVNS. The CDR3 extends over 14 amino acids. The V gene lost 1 base and the J gene lost 5 bases, with 8 bases spanning the gap.